The sequence of this T cell receptor (beta chain) was determined in a study of T cells in Graves' hyperthyroidism and ophthalmopathy. The CDR3 regions of TCR beta were amplified from RNA transcripts. TCR CDR3 underwent first-round RT-PCR with the HTBI primer set. One entry per CDR3 protein results from TCRdb running MiXCR on the multiplex PCR reads. The data hold about 350,000 distinct CDR3 sequences, with 15% to 20% observed a single time. Patients were aged 18 to 65, had disease duration under 2 months, and had newly diagnosed hyperthyroidism. Exclusion of a patient resulted from uncontrolled infection, other autoimmune disease, pregnancy or lactation. Clinicians diagnosed patients from clinical symptoms, serum thyroxine and TRAb, thyroid ultrasound and orbital computed tomography. This clonotype appeared a few times. V gave up 4 bases and J gave up 0 bases, with 13 bases separating them. Per the germline V gene, CDR1 is SGDLS and CDR2 is YYNGEE. This CDR3 region has 15 residues.

This clonotype originated in a woman between 18 and 29 years old with Graves' hyperthyroidism. Sequencing input: blood. The chain couples TRBV9 to TRBJ1-1; D is unclear. The CDR3 DNA is TGTGCCAGCAGCATAGGATGGGTTCTGAACACTGAAGCTTTCTTT. This encodes CASSIGWVLNTEAFF.